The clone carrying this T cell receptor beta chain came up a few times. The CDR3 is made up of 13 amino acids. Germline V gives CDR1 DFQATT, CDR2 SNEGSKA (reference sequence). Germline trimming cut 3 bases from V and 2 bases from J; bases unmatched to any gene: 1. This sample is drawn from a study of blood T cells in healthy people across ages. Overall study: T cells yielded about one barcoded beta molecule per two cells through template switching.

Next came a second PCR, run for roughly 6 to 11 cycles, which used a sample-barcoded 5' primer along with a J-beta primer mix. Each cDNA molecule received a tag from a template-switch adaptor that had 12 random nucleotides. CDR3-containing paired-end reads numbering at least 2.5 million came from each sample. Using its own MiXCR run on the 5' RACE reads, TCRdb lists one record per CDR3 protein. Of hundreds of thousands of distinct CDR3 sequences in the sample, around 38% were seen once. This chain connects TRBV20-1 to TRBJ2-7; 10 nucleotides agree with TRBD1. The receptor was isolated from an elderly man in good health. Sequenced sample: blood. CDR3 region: CSASDRGPYEQYF. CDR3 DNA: TGCAGTGCTAGTGACAGGGGGCCCTACGAGCAGTACTTC.